These 20 T cell receptor beta chains came from one sample sequenced in a study of post-analysis software for immune sequencing data. Each TCR beta cDNA library carried unique molecular identifiers. TCRdb processed the PCR reads anew with MiXCR; each CDR3 protein has one entry. The data hold approximately 180,000 distinct CDR3 sequences, with 30% observed a single time. Notes on the study in general: Among 4 or 5 TRBV segments more frequent in patients than controls were TRBV5-6, TRBV5-1 and TRBV20-1.

These TCRs' antigens remain unknown. The source material was blood. Every receptor here comes from a girl between 5 and 17 years old with multiple sclerosis.

This clonotype showed up many times. The chain employs TRBV12-3 or TRBV12-4 and TRBJ2-1; 11 bases match TRBD2. There are 16 residues in the CDR3. V lost 6 bases, J lost 2 bases, and 6 bases stayed unmatched. The DNA for the CDR3 is TGTGCCAGCAGCTATAGCGGGAGGGGACCCTACAATGAGCAGTTCTTC. It encodes CASSYSGRGPYNEQFF.

This clonotype was observed many times. V usage is TRBV29-1 and J usage is TRBJ2-6, with D tentatively TRBD1 or TRBD2 (6 bases each). CDR1 SQVTM and CDR2 ANQGSEA come from the germline V gene. V shed 8 bases and J shed 1 base, with 18 bases lying between them. The CDR3 is 16 residues long. CDR3 nucleotide sequence: TGCAGCCCCTGGCCGGGGGCGCTTTCTGGGGCCAACGTCCTGACTTTC. Amino acid sequence: CSPWPGALSGANVLTF.

The table lists this clonotype with many counts. CDR3 DNA sequence: TGTGCCAGCTCACCGGTGATTGGACAGAGCACAGATACGCAGTATTTT. This sequence encodes CASSPVIGQSTDTQYF. The chain couples TRBV18 to TRBJ2-3; possibly TRBD1 for D (6 bases). The CDR3 extends over 16 amino acids. V was shortened by 3 bases and J by 0 bases, with 13 bases between the two germline ends. Germline V gene data show CDR1 as KGHSH and CDR2 as LQKENI. Filled out from reference TRBV18 and TRBJ2-3, the complete variable domain reads NAGVMQNPRHLVRRRGQEARLRCSPMKGHSHVYWYRQLPEEGLKFMVYLQKENIIDESGMPKERFSAEFPKEGPSILRIQQVVRGDSAAYFCASSPVIGQSTDTQYFGPGTRLTVL.

V usage is TRBV20-1 and J usage is TRBJ1-1; D call uncertain. Trimming pared 4 bases from V and 5 bases from J, leaving 8 bases between. The CDR3 consists of 11 residues. Germline CDR1 reads DFQATT; CDR2 reads SNEGSKA (reference sequence). Here the CDR3 reads CSATANTEAFF. CDR3 bases: TGCAGTGCTACGGCCAATACTGAAGCTTTCTTT.

The chain employs TRBV12-3 or TRBV12-4 and TRBJ1-5; TRBD1 agrees at 8 bases. The CDR3 runs to 14 residues. J gave up 9 bases and V 7 bases, and 11 bases lay outside the gene matches. The CDR3 coding sequence is TGTGCCAGCACCCTGGACAGGGCTGTGAGGCCCCAGCATTTT. This translates into CASTLDRAVRPQHF.

The chain couples TRBV24-1 to TRBJ2-3; D is possibly TRBD2 (6 bases). Germline loops: CDR1 KGHDR, CDR2 SFDVKD. The ends were cut back, 4 bases at V and 3 bases at J, with 22 bases in the middle. This CDR3 has 18 residues. CDR3 residues: CATSDNYRWRGPTDTQYF. CDR3 coding DNA: TGTGCCACCAGTGACAACTACCGGTGGAGGGGCCCGACAGATACGCAGTATTTT.

This clonotype was detected only once. A much larger clone is a single base away; this may be a read error. The chain uses TRBV9 and TRBJ1-2; D unresolved. Germline-derived CDR1 and CDR2 are SGDLS and YYNGEE. The CDR3 covers 14 residues. The DNA for the CDR3 is TGTGCCAGCAGCGTACTCCTGAATAACTATAGCTACACCTTC. Translation gives CASSVLLNNYSYTF.

This clonotype was found many times. CDR3 nucleotide sequence: TGCAGTGCTCGGGGACTAGCGGGAGGTGGCGCAGATACGCAGTATTTT. Residues: CSARGLAGGGADTQYF. The chain is built from TRBV20-1 and TRBJ2-3, with TRBD2 matching over 15 bases. CDR3 length equals 16 residues. Germline CDR1 DFQATT, CDR2 SNEGSKA (reference sequence). Trimming took 5 bases from V and 4 from J; bases not matched to a gene: 7.

This clonotype was detected only a few times. This chain uses TRBV11-1 with TRBJ2-1; D may be TRBD2 (5 bases). From germline, CDR1 is SGHAT and CDR2 FQDESV (reference sequence). V lost 8 bases, J lost 9 bases, and 17 bases lay in between. The CDR3 loop spans 13 amino acids. CDR3 protein: CASGLSARGEQFF. The DNA for the CDR3 is TGTGCCAGCGGGCTTAGCGCTCGGGGTGAGCAGTTCTTC.

Only a few counts were recorded for this clonotype. The V and J genes are TRBV15 and TRBJ1-1; possible D gene TRBD1, 5 bases. The CDR3 is 14 amino acids. V shed 0 bases and J shed 6 bases, with 11 bases lying between them. In germline, CDR1 is LNHNV, CDR2 YYDKDF (reference sequence). The CDR3 sequence: CATSRDLWGSEAFF. The CDR3 nucleotides are TGTGCCACCAGCAGAGATCTCTGGGGGTCTGAAGCTTTCTTT.

This clonotype was detected only a few times. The chain is built from TRBV12-3 or TRBV12-4 and TRBJ2-1; 8 bases line up with TRBD2. The CDR3 loop spans 14 amino acids. J gave up 0 bases and V 10 bases, and 5 bases lay outside the gene matches. CDR3 sequence reads: CATRTSLSYNEQFF. For the CDR3, the DNA is TGTGCCACCCGGACTAGCCTCTCCTACAATGAGCAGTTCTTC.

This clonotype was counted only a few times. At one of its ends the junction is not consistent with the germline gene, which may arise from a read error. The rearrangement uses TRBV10-3 and TRBJ2-1, with 7 bases matching TRBD1. The CDR3 contains 16 residues. The germline gives CDR1 ENHRY, CDR2 SYGVKD. CDR3 region: CAISEPGQSSHNEQFF. The CDR3 DNA reads TGTGCCATCAGTGAACCGGGACAGAGCTCCCACAATGAGCAGTTCTTC.

This clonotype has ten or more counts. V usage is TRBV7-3 and J usage is TRBJ2-1, with 14 bases lining up with TRBD2. The CDR3 runs 15 residues. The junction had 4 bases not matched to a gene; V was cut back by 3 bases and J by 9 bases. CDR1 is SGHTA, CDR2 FQGTGA, per germline. In DNA, the CDR3 is TGTGCCAGCAGCTTGGGGACTAGCGGGAGTTCTGAGCAGTTCTTC. Residues: CASSLGTSGSSEQFF.

There are many counts of this clonotype. V is TRBV27 and J is TRBJ1-1; tentatively, D is TRBD1 (5 bases). There are 13 residues in the CDR3. V was pared by 8 bases and J by 0 bases, with 10 bases between. Germline loops: CDR1 MNHEY, CDR2 SMNVEV (reference sequence). The CDR3 DNA sequence: TGTGCCAGCCGTTGGGGCGTGAACACTGAAGCTTTCTTT. Translating gives CASRWGVNTEAFF.

The gene calls are TRBV29-1 and TRBJ2-4, with a possible D match to TRBD1 (5 bases). The J call may not be correct, given that the DNA end is closer to TRBJ2-7. Per the germline V gene, CDR1 is SQVTM and CDR2 is ANQGSEA. The CDR3 length is 13 residues. The CDR3 DNA reads TGCAGCGGGGGAAACCCAGGGCGCGGCGAGCAGTACTTC. It translates to CSGGNPGRGEQYF.

This clonotype was recorded at least ten times. V and J are TRBV20-1 and TRBJ2-7, with 8 bases aligning to TRBD2. Losses at the gene ends were 6 bases for V and 0 bases for J; bases not matched to a gene: 4. This CDR3 comprises 13 residues. Germline V lookup: CDR1 DFQATT, CDR2 SNEGSKA (reference sequence). The CDR3 reads CSAYTSGSYEQYF. The CDR3 DNA reads as TGCAGTGCCTACACTAGCGGCTCCTACGAGCAGTACTTC.

The chain has TRBV5-6 and TRBJ2-1, with D uncertain. This CDR3 region has 10 residues. Deletions cut 7 bases from V and 7 bases from J, with 6 bases between. Germline V CDR1 and CDR2: SGHDT, YYEEEE. The CDR3 reads CASGLNEQFF. The CDR3 nucleotides read TGTGCCAGCGGGTTGAATGAGCAGTTCTTC.

This clonotype was detected many times. CDR3 amino acids: CSVRLNTEAFF. The CDR3, as DNA: TGCAGCGTTAGGCTGAACACTGAAGCTTTCTTT. This rearrangement joins TRBV29-1 to TRBJ1-1; D not resolved. V gave up 5 bases and J gave up 0 bases, with 4 bases separating them. CDR1 and CDR2 (germline): SQVTM, ANQGSEA. This CDR3 spans 11 amino acids.

In the case of this clonotype: A read error may be the cause here, since a much bigger clone is one base away. The chain employs TRBV21-1 and TRBJ2-4. TRBV21-1 is an annotated pseudogene. The CDR3 is made up of 14 amino acids. CDR3 nucleotide sequence: TGTGCCAGCAACAAGCCCACGGCCAAAAACATTCAGTACTTC. Translated: CASNKPTAKNIQYF.

This sequence joins TRBV7-9 and TRBJ2-3, with D hard to call. The germline V gene encodes CDR1 SEHNR and CDR2 FQNEAQ (reference sequence). This CDR3 comprises 14 residues. V lost 1 base to trimming and J lost 1 base, with 6 bases between them. DNA of the CDR3: TGTGCCAGCAGCTTAGAGATACGCACAGATACGCAGTATTTT. Protein: CASSLEIRTDTQYF.